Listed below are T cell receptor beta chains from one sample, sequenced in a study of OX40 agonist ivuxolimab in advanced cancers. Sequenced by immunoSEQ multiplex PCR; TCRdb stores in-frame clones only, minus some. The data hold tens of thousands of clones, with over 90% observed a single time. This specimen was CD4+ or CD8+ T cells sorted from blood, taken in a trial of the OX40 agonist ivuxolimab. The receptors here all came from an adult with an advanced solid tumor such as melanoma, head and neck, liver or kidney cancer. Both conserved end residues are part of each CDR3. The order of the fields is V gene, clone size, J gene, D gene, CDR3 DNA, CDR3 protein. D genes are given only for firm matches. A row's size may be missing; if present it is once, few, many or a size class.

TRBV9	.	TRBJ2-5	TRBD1	TGTGCCAGCAGCGTAGACCGGACAGGGCGGCAAGAGACCCAGTACTTC	CASSVDRTGRQETQYF
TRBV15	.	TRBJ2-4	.	TGTGCCACCAGCGTGAATGGACCTCCGGCCAAAAACATTCAGTACTTC	CATSVNGPPAKNIQYF
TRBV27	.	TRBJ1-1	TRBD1	TGTGCCAGCAGTTTCAGGGGGCTAAACACTGAAGCTTTCTTT	CASSFRGLNTEAFF
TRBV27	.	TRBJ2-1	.	TGTGCCAGCAGTTTAGAGGGTTCGAGCTCCTACAATGAGCAGTTCTTC	CASSLEGSSSYNEQFF
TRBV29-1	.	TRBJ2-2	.	TGCAGCGTTGAAGAATGGACCGGGGAGCTGTTTTTT	CSVEEWTGELFF
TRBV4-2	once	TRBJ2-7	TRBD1	TGTGCCAGCAGCTCCGGGACAGGGGAATTCTACGAGCAGTACTTC	CASSSGTGEFYEQYF
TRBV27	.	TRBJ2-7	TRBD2	TGTGCCAGCAGTCCTCACTCCCGACTAGCGGGAGGCCACTACGAGCAGTACTTC	CASSPHSRLAGGHYEQYF
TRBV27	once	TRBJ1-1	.	TGTGCCAGCAGTTTATATCCCTCGGGGGGGAACACTGAAGCTTTCTTT	CASSLYPSGGNTEAFF
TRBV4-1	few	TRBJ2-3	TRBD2	TGCGCCAGCAGCCAAGTTGGTTCGGGACTAGCGACAGATACGCAGTATTTT	CASSQVGSGLATDTQYF
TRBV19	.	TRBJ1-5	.	TGTGCCAGTAGTATGTGGGATACGAGAAGGGGTCAGCCCCAGCATTTT	CASSMWDTRRGQPQHF
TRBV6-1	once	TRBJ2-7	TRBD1	TGTGCCAGCAGCCAAACAGGGGGCTCCTACGAGCAGTACTTC	CASSQTGGSYEQYF
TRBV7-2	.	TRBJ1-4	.	TGTGCCAGCAGCTTAGTGCTTGACCGGGCAGGAAAACTGTTTTTT	CASSLVLDRAGKLFF
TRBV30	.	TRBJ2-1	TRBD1	TGTGCCTGGGGGGCCAGGGGGTACAATGAGCAGTTCTTC	CAWGARGYNEQFF
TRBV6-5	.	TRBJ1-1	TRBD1	TGTGCCAGCAGTTACGGACAGGGCGTCTCTGAAGCTTTCTTT	CASSYGQGVSEAFF
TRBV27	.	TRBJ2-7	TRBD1	TGTGCCAGCAGTCCCCTTTCGGACAGGGACCCCTACGAGCAGTACTTC	CASSPLSDRDPYEQYF
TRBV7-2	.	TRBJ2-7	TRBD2	TGTGCCAGCAGCTTACTCTGGCTAGCGGACTACGAGCAGTACTTC	CASSLLWLADYEQYF
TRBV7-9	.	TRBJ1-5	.	TGTGCCACGGGCCCGCCTGAGGCCCAGCATTTT	CATGPPEAQHF
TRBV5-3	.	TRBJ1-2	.	TGTGCCAGAAGCTTGGTTGTCGGCAACTATGGCTACACCTTC	CARSLVVGNYGYTF
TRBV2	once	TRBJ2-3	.	TGTGCCAGCAGTGAACTTAGAGCTCGCACAGATACGCAGTATTTT	CASSELRARTDTQYF
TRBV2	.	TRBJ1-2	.	TGTGCCAGCATCGGCAGGTTGGGCCTGGGCTACACCTTC	CASIGRLGLGYTF
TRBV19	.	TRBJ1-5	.	TGTGCCAGTACCCCCGGGACGAATGAGGATCAGCCCCAGCATTTT	CASTPGTNEDQPQHF
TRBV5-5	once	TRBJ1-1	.	TGTGCCAGCAGCTTGCTACAGGAGAACACTGAAGCTTTCTTT	CASSLLQENTEAFF
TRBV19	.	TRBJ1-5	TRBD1	TGTGCTAGTAGTATAGGGACAGGGGCGTTTTATAGCAATCAGCCCCAGCATTTT	CASSIGTGAFYSNQPQHF
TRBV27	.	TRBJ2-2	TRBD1	TGTGCCAGCAGGCCGGGACAGGGAGTTGGCGGGGAGCTGTTTTTT	CASRPGQGVGGELFF
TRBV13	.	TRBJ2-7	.	TGTGCCAGCAGCCTTGGACTGGGAGATAACTACGAGCAGTACTTC	CASSLGLGDNYEQYF
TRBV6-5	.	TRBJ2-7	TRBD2	TGTGCCAGCAGTGGACTAGCGGGCAACTACGAGCAGTACTTC	CASSGLAGNYEQYF